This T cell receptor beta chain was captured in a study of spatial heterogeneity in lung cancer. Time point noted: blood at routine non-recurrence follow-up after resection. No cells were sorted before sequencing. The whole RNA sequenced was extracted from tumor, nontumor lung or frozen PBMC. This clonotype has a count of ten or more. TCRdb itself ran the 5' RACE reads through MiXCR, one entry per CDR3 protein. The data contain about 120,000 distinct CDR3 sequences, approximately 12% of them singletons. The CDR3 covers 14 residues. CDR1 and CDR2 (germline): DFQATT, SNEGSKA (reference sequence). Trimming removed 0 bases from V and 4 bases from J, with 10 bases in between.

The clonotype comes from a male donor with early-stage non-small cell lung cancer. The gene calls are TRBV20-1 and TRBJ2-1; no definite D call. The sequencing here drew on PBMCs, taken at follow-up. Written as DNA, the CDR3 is TGCAGTGCTAGAGATGGGTCAAATTACAATGAGCAGTTCTTC. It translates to CSARDGSNYNEQFF.